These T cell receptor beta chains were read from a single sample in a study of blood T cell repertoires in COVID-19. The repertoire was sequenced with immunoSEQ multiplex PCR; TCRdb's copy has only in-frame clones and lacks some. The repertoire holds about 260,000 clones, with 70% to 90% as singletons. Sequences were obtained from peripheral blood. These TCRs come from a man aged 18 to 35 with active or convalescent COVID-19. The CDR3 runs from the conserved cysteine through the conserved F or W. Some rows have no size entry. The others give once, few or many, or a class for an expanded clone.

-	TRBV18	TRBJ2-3	CASTPSAGGYGTDTQYF
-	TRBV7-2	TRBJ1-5	CASSLGGLRQPQHF
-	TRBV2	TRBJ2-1	CAGSGGAWNEQFF
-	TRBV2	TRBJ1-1	CASSGTGGETFF
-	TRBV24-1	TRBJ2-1	CATSEAGGYNEQFF
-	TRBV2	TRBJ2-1	CASRSSGGQEDNEQFF
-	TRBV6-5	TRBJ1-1	CASGGRNWANTEAFF
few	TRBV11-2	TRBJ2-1	CASSLVPRTSGRNEQFF
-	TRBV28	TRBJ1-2	CASGSGGGQWGYTF
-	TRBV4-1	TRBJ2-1	CASSQDQGPNEQFF
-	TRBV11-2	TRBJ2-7	CASSLAGTPFYEQYF
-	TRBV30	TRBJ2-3	CAWRFTGVSTDTQYF
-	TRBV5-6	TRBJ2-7	CASSITGTYEQYF
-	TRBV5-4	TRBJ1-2	CASSSKQGNYGYTF
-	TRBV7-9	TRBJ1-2	CASSLGSGNYGYTF
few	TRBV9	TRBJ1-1	CASSVSGFNTEAFF
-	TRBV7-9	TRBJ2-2	CASSPNEPTGSTGELFF
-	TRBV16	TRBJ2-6	CASSQGGPGANVLTF
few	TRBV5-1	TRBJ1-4	CASSSSEGGTATNEKLFF
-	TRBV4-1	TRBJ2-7	CASSQGRLAGVISNYEQYF
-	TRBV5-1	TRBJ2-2	CASSSSGLQNTGELFF
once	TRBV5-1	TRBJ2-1	CASSALATYNEQFF
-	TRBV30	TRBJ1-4	CASTFPGTANEKLFF
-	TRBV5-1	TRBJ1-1	CASSKQKNTEAFF
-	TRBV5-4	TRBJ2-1	CASSLDPSGRHNEQFF
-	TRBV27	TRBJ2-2	CASTFMGAGDTGELFF
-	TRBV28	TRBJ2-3	CASNQALVGGDTQYF
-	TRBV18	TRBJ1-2	CASSLEEGSGYTF
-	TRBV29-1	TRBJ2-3	CSVRTGGALFTDTQYF
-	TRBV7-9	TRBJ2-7	CASSLGTSGYYEQYF
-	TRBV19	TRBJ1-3	CASSDPGQGSSGNTIYF
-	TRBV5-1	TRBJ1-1	CASSLGGGNTEAFF
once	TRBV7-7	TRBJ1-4	CASSSAPSEKLFF
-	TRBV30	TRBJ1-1	CASPAKDRPTTEAFF
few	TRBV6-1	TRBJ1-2	CASSEVHSYGYTF
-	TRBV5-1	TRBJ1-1	CASTEGDDTEAFF
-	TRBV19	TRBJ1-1	CASSIDMATMNTEAFF
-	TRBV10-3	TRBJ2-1	CAISPHAREGSYNEQFF
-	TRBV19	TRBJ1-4	CASSTLRTAEKLFF
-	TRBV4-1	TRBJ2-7	CASSPTEWAPHEQYF
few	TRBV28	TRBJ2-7	CASKLGGAVTYEQYF